A single sample is the source of the 20 T cell receptor beta chains below, sequenced in a study of regulatory T cells in long-lasting Graves disease (dated by TCRdb to 2020 to 2022). The protocol used for the library was multiplex PCR. The sequencer was an Illumina HiSeq 4000. TCR beta libraries were built with iRepertoire HTBI primers and Arm-PCR amplification of CDR3 regions. TCRdb's own reprocessing of the public reads used fastp at Q25 and MiXCR and kept productive beta chains. Entries are consolidated by CDR3 protein sequence, retaining the most common genes and DNA. The sample table holds 430,000 or so distinct CDR3 sequences, of which around a fifth were seen once. The ten biggest clones cover roughly an eighth of the sample. The time point label here, explained by the study, means: persistent/refractory GD, antithyroid drugs over 5 years with positive TRAb. For both TCR sequencing and RNA sequencing, RNA was extracted from PBMCs in TRIzol.

The source was peripheral blood mononuclear cells (PBMCs), collected when the disease was refractory, from a patient treated with antithyroid drugs. The receptors here all came from a female donor with Graves disease.

In this sample, this clonotype turned up many times. The chain employs TRBV13 and TRBJ1-1; no firm D call. Germline-derived CDR1 and CDR2 are PRHDT and FYEKMQ (reference sequence). Trimming left V 4 bases short and J 12 bases short, with 15 bases between. This CDR3 comprises 12 residues. The CDR3 region has the DNA TGTGCCAGCAGCTCCCGGGGATACTCGACTTTCTTT. It yields the protein CASSSRGYSTFF. The variable domain in full, completed from reference TRBV13 and TRBJ1-1, reads AAGVIQSPRHLIKEKRETATLKCYPIPRHDTVYWYQQGPGQDPQFLISFYEKMQSDKGSIPDRFSAQQFSDYHSELNMSSLELGDSALYFCASSSRGYSTFFGQGTRLTVV.

This clonotype was observed many times. The CDR3 coding sequence is TGCAGCGTCTCGACTGGATCAAACACTGAAGCTTTCTTT. Translated: CSVSTGSNTEAFF. The chain is built from TRBV29-1 and TRBJ1-1; D unresolved. Germline values: CDR1 SQVTM, CDR2 ANQGSEA. V was clipped by 6 bases and J by 2 bases, with 13 bases between them. This CDR3 spans 13 amino acids.

This clonotype was seen at least ten times. The chain combines TRBV20-1 with TRBJ1-2; D gene unclear. Between the trimmed V and J ends, which lost 6 bases and 4 bases, there was a span of 18 bases. The CDR3 has 14 amino acids. Germline CDR1 DFQATT, CDR2 SNEGSKA (reference sequence). The CDR3 here is CSAEYVQPSYGYTF. The CDR3 DNA sequence: TGCAGTGCGGAATATGTACAACCGAGCTATGGCTACACCTTC.

This clonotype was detected a few times. This chain joins TRBV19 and TRBJ1-1, with D possibly TRBD1 on 5 matching bases. Germline-derived CDR1 and CDR2 are LNHDA and SQIVND (reference sequence). Trimming shortened V by 3 bases and J by 5 bases, and 10 bases separated the two germline ends. This CDR3 spans 13 amino acids. The CDR3 reads CASSMGTGTEAFF. The CDR3 nucleotides are TGTGCCAGTAGTATGGGGACCGGGACTGAAGCTTTCTTT.

This clonotype was observed at least ten times. The chain links TRBV2 to TRBJ2-7, with 8 positions matching TRBD1. Trimming at V came to 6 bases and at J to 2 bases, leaving 3 bases not matched to a gene. Germline lookup yields CDR1 SNHLY and CDR2 FYNNEI. The CDR3 loop spans 13 amino acids. CDR3 protein: CASSGTGTYEQYF. In DNA, the CDR3 is TGTGCCAGCAGCGGGACAGGCACCTACGAGCAGTACTTC.

This clonotype was detected many times. This chain uses TRBV28 with TRBJ1-2; weak D call: TRBD1 (5 bases). Between the trimmed V and J ends, which lost 7 bases and 5 bases, there was a span of 8 bases. Germline lookup yields CDR1 MDHEN and CDR2 SYDVKM. This CDR3 has 11 residues. For the CDR3, the DNA is TGTGCCAGCATCGGGGCTTATGGCTACACCTTC. Residues: CASIGAYGYTF.

A word on this clonotype: Given a much more abundant clone one base away, this may be a read error. This chain links TRBV7-9 with TRBJ2-5; the D gene could be TRBD1 or TRBD2 (6 bases each). From germline, CDR1 is SEHNR and CDR2 FQNEAQ (reference sequence). V lost 5 bases and J lost 2, with 15 bases in between. The CDR3 length is 15 residues. The CDR3 DNA is TGTGCCAGCAGCCCTACCCGGGGGCTTCAAGAGACCCAGTACTTC. It translates to CASSPTRGLQETQYF.

The chain combines TRBV6-2 or TRBV6-3 with TRBJ2-2; 9 bases are a match to TRBD1. CDR1 is MNHEY, CDR2 SVGEGT, per germline. V lost 5 bases and J lost 5; bases outside the gene matches: 6. CDR3 size: 15 residues. The CDR3 nucleotides are TGTGCCAGCAGTCAGGACAGGGGTTCGACCGGGGAGCTGTTTTTT. This encodes CASSQDRGSTGELFF.

This clonotype occurred a few times. This chain joins TRBV11-1 and TRBJ2-7; 10 nucleotides match TRBD1. Germline V gene data show CDR1 as SGHAT and CDR2 as FQDESV (reference sequence). The CDR3 spans 15 residues. V lost 5 bases to trimming and J lost 4 bases; unmatched junction nucleotides: 8. The CDR3 loop reads CASSITGTGVYEQYF. Written as DNA, the CDR3 is TGTGCCAGCAGCATTACCGGGACAGGGGTTTACGAGCAGTACTTC.

The chain joins TRBV24-1 to TRBJ2-7, with D tentatively TRBD1 (6 bases). The CDR3 consists of 15 residues. Trimming took off 3 bases at V and 4 bases at J, with 15 bases between the two ends. Germline values: CDR1 KGHDR, CDR2 SFDVKD. CDR3 DNA: TGTGCCACCAGTGATCCAAGGGGGAGCAGTTACGAGCAGTACTTC. Encoded protein: CATSDPRGSSYEQYF.

About this clonotype: This may stem from a read error, because a much larger clone lies one nucleotide away. The rearrangement joins TRBV20-1 to TRBJ2-7; TRBD2 matches 9 bases. This CDR3 spans 13 amino acids. Germline loops: CDR1 DFQATT, CDR2 SNEGSKA (reference sequence). The CDR3 loop reads CSASGTSPYEQCF. The CDR3 coding sequence is TGCAGTGCTTCCGGGACTAGCCCCTACGAGCAGTGCTTC.

CDR3 amino acids: CASRPQGGWNEQFF. The DNA of the CDR3 is TGTGCCAGCAGACCACAGGGGGGATGGAATGAGCAGTTCTTC. V usage is TRBV28 and J usage is TRBJ2-1; 8 bases agree with TRBD1. CDR1 and CDR2 (germline): MDHEN, SYDVKM. Trimming removed 6 bases from V and 7 bases from J; junction bases left unmatched: 8. The CDR3 has 14 residues. Drawing the rest from reference TRBV28 and TRBJ2-1, the complete variable domain is DVKVTQSSRYLVKRTGEKVFLECVQDMDHENMFWYRQDPGLGLRLIYFSYDVKMKEKGDIPEGYSVSREKKERFSLILESASTNQTSMYLCASRPQGGWNEQFFGPGTRLTVL.

This sequence joins TRBV28 and TRBJ2-1; 7 nucleotides agree with TRBD1. The CDR3 runs 14 residues. J was trimmed by 4 bases and V by 7 bases; bases with no gene match: 7. Germline V gene sequence: CDR1 MDHEN, CDR2 SYDVKM. CDR3 protein: CASTGTAPYNEQFF. In DNA form, the CDR3 reads TGTGCCAGCACCGGGACAGCTCCTTACAATGAGCAGTTCTTC.

This clonotype was detected many times. The rearrangement joins TRBV3-1 to TRBJ2-4; 11 bases agree with TRBD1. The junction had 4 bases not matched to a gene; V was cut back by 1 base and J by 5 bases. CDR1 LGHDT and CDR2 YNNKEL come from the germline V gene (reference sequence). The CDR3 runs 16 residues. The CDR3 here is CASSQGDRGLENIQYF. The CDR3, as DNA: TGTGCCAGCAGCCAAGGGGACAGGGGGTTGGAAAACATTCAGTACTTC.

This clonotype was observed at least ten times. The chain joins TRBV6-2 or TRBV6-3 to TRBJ1-2, with no clear D. The V gene's germline CDR1 is MNHEY and CDR2 SVGEGT. Trimming left V 5 bases short and J 8 bases short, with 15 bases between. The CDR3 spans 13 residues. The CDR3 DNA reads as TGTGCCAGCAGTGAGACGCCGCTTGAGGGCTACACCTTC. Protein sequence: CASSETPLEGYTF.

J is TRBJ1-2 and V is TRBV6-1; 8 bases are shared with TRBD1. CDR1 is MNHNS, CDR2 SASEGT, per germline. Unmatched junction bases numbered 5, after V lost 6 bases and J lost 5 bases. The CDR3 totals 13 residues. The CDR3, as DNA: TGTGCCAGCAGAGCCGGGACAGGATATGGCTACACCTTC. It is translated as CASRAGTGYGYTF.

Ten or more counts support this clonotype. The chain recombines TRBV2 with TRBJ2-5, with a possible D match to TRBD2 (6 bases). The CDR3 contains 18 residues. The V and J ends lost 1 base and 1 base respectively, with 19 bases between them. Germline CDR1 reads SNHLY; CDR2 reads FYNNEI. In nucleotides, the CDR3 is TGTGCCAGCAGTGAAGGTATATTTGGAAGCGGGCTCCAAGAGACCCAGTACTTC. Its protein product is CASSEGIFGSGLQETQYF.

In this sample, this clonotype turned up a few times. The chain links TRBV20-1 to TRBJ1-1; 7 bases line up with TRBD1. J lost 5 bases, V lost 3 bases, and 6 bases had no gene match. CDR3 size: 13 residues. The germline V gene encodes CDR1 DFQATT and CDR2 SNEGSKA (reference sequence). CDR3 amino acids: CSARTGRETEAFF. CDR3 sequence (DNA): TGCAGTGCTAGGACAGGGAGGGAGACTGAAGCTTTCTTT.

Ten or more counts support this clonotype. This sequence joins TRBV20-1 and TRBJ1-1; maybe TRBD1 (6 bases). V lost 5 bases to trimming and J lost 6 bases, with 10 bases between them. Looked up from germline, CDR1 is DFQATT and CDR2 is SNEGSKA (reference sequence). This CDR3 contains 11 residues. CDR3 sequence reads: CSALGGPEAFF. The CDR3 DNA is TGCAGTGCTCTAGGGGGGCCTGAAGCTTTCTTT.

This clonotype was counted many times. The V and J genes are TRBV6-5 and TRBJ2-5; the D is unclear. The CDR3 covers 14 residues. V lost 4 bases, J lost 1 base, and 10 bases lay in between. Germline V CDR1 and CDR2: MNHEY, SVGAGI. This CDR3 is CASSSSSGQETQYF. CDR3 nucleotides: TGTGCCAGCAGTTCTAGTTCGGGCCAAGAGACCCAGTACTTC.